These 27 T cell receptor beta chains were sequenced from one sample in a study of blood T cells in healthy people across ages. Alongside a J-beta primer mix, a sample-barcoded 5' primer served in a second PCR lasting 7 to 11 cycles. TCRdb processed the 5' RACE reads anew with MiXCR; each CDR3 protein has one entry. The profile shows about 680,000 distinct CDR3 sequences, around 48% of them singletons. Sequenced: blood. The receptor source for this set is a woman aged 55-69 years in good health.

This clonotype was counted a few times. The chain uses TRBV7-2 and TRBJ1-4; tentatively, D is TRBD1 (5 bases). Germline lookup yields CDR1 SGHTA and CDR2 FQGNSA. The CDR3 sequence is 15 residues long. Trimming stripped 3 bases from V and 5 bases from J, with 13 bases between. The CDR3 loop is CASSFGTGSNEKLFF. The CDR3 DNA follows: TGTGCCAGCAGCTTCGGGACGGGTTCCAATGAAAAACTGTTTTTT.

The chain combines TRBV13 with TRBJ2-1; 7 positions agree with TRBD2. Trimming took 5 bases from V and 4 from J; bases not matched to a gene: 11. Germline values: CDR1 PRHDT, CDR2 FYEKMQ (reference sequence). This CDR3 contains 16 residues. CDR3 DNA sequence: TGTGCCAGCAGCCCCCCAGCGGGGTCGGCATACAATGAGCAGTTCTTC. Translated: CASSPPAGSAYNEQFF.

This clonotype was seen more than once but under ten times. This chain joins TRBV5-1 and TRBJ1-2; no definite D call. Between the trimmed V and J ends, which lost 4 bases and 13 bases, there was a span of 5 bases. Germline V gene data show CDR1 as SGHRS and CDR2 as YFSETQ. CDR3 size: 8 residues. The CDR3, as DNA: TGCGCCAGCAGCGATTCCACCTTC. It encodes CASSDSTF.

Note on this clonotype: This may stem from a read error, because a much larger clone lies one nucleotide away. V gene TRBV5-1 combines with J gene TRBJ1-2; 10 bases are a match to TRBD1. The germline gives CDR1 SGHRS, CDR2 YFSETQ. The CDR3 extends over 14 amino acids. The CDR3 sequence is CASTGQGTNYGHTF. CDR3 DNA sequence: TGCGCCAGCACGGGACAGGGGACTAACTATGGCCACACCTTC.

This clonotype was counted once. One base away lies a much larger clone, so this may be a sequencing read error. This sequence joins TRBV27 and TRBJ2-1; D remains unclear. This CDR3 is 16 amino acids long. V was pared by 2 bases and J by 2 bases, with 13 bases between. The germline V gene encodes CDR1 MNHEY and CDR2 SMNVEV (reference sequence). CDR3 in DNA: TGTGCCAGCAGTTTAAGGGTGGGTTCTGCCTACAATGAGCAGTTCTTC. Residues: CASSLRVGSAYNEQFF.

V is TRBV7-9 and J is TRBJ1-6, with D uncertain. The CDR3 spans 14 residues. With 3 bases removed from V and 7 bases from J, the gap between germline ends came to 10 bases. Germline lookup yields CDR1 SEHNR and CDR2 FQNEAQ (reference sequence). Written as DNA, the CDR3 is TGTGCCAGCAGCTTTCCAACAGCCAATTCACCCCTCCACTTT. Amino acid sequence: CASSFPTANSPLHF.

CDR3 in amino acids: CASSLSGTVEQYF. The CDR3 region has the DNA TGCGCCAGCAGCCTCTCGGGGACTGTTGAGCAGTACTTC. This chain joins TRBV4-3 and TRBJ2-5, with D maybe TRBD2 (6 bases). The CDR3 length is 13 residues. Trimming removed 4 bases from V and 11 bases from J, with 17 bases in between. The germline V gene encodes CDR1 LGHNA and CDR2 YSLEER.

This sequence joins TRBV2 and TRBJ2-3; the D gene is possibly TRBD2 (6 bases). Germline V gives CDR1 SNHLY, CDR2 FYNNEI. This CDR3 comprises 18 residues. V lost 2 bases, J lost 0 bases, and 18 bases lay in between. This chain's CDR3 is CASSEWAPQGLSTDTQYF. The CDR3 DNA reads TGTGCCAGCAGTGAATGGGCTCCTCAGGGACTTAGCACAGATACGCAGTATTTT.

This clonotype was recorded a few times. The gene calls are TRBV15 and TRBJ2-4; a weak D match, TRBD1 (5 bases). V was shortened by 5 bases and J by 2 bases, with 13 bases between the two germline ends. The CDR3 loop spans 15 amino acids. Germline assignment: CDR1 LNHNV and CDR2 YYDKDF (reference sequence). In nucleotides, the CDR3 is TGTGCCACCAGCGGTAGGCAGGGCTCCAAAAACATTCAGTACTTC. Protein: CATSGRQGSKNIQYF.

The V gene is TRBV27, the J gene TRBJ2-1; 8 positions agree with TRBD2. J gave up 8 bases and V 6 bases, and 6 bases lay outside the gene matches. CDR1 is MNHEY, CDR2 SMNVEV, per germline (reference sequence). The length of the CDR3 is 13 residues. This chain's CDR3 is CASRSHGGDEQFF. In nucleotides, the CDR3 is TGTGCCAGCAGGTCCCACGGGGGGGATGAGCAGTTCTTC.

This chain connects TRBV27 to TRBJ1-2, with D perhaps matching TRBD1 (5 bases). This CDR3 has 16 residues. Germline-derived CDR1 and CDR2 are MNHEY and SMNVEV (reference sequence). Trimming cost V 0 bases and J 4 bases, with 15 bases left between them. The CDR3, as DNA: TGTGCCAGCAGTTTATCGAGGCTTGGTGGGGGCTATGGCTACACCTTC. This codes for CASSLSRLGGGYGYTF.

V is TRBV6-1 and J is TRBJ2-3; TRBD1 matches at 10 bases. Germline V gene data show CDR1 as MNHNS and CDR2 as SASEGT. CDR3 length: 13 residues. The junction had 5 bases not matched to a gene; V was cut back by 7 bases and J by 7 bases. The CDR3 loop reads CASTGTGVHTQYF. For the CDR3, the DNA is TGTGCCAGCACTGGGACAGGGGTACATACGCAGTATTTT.

The V call is TRBV7-2, the J call TRBJ2-7; TRBD1 might be the D (6 bases). This CDR3 spans 14 amino acids. Trimming stripped 5 bases from V and 3 bases from J, with 14 bases between. Germline CDR1 SGHTA, CDR2 FQGNSA. The CDR3 DNA sequence: TGTGCCAGCAGCCACCGATCACAGGGCTACGAGCAGTACTTC. It is translated as CASSHRSQGYEQYF.

V and J are TRBV11-2 and TRBJ2-1; D not certain. Trimming left V 1 base short and J 0 bases short, with 13 bases between. CDR3 length: 17 amino acids. Germline CDR1 and CDR2: SGHAT and FQNNGV. The chain's CDR3 is CASSLAGRTSSYNEQFF. The CDR3 DNA reads as TGTGCCAGCAGCTTAGCCGGGCGAACGAGCTCCTACAATGAGCAGTTCTTC.

This clonotype has at least ten counts. The chain uses TRBV29-1 and TRBJ2-4, with D tentatively TRBD1 (6 bases). CDR3 length: 12 amino acids. Deletions cut 4 bases from V and 4 bases from J, with 8 bases between. CDR1 and CDR2 (germline): SQVTM, ANQGSEA. The CDR3, as DNA: TGCAGCGTTGCGGACAGTAAAAACATTCAGTACTTC. This sequence encodes CSVADSKNIQYF.

The chain uses TRBV9 and TRBJ2-5, with 10 bases aligning to TRBD1. CDR1 SGDLS and CDR2 YYNGEE come from the germline V gene. Unmatched junction bases numbered 6, after V lost 2 bases and J lost 2 bases. CDR3 length equals 16 residues. The CDR3 here is CASSVGRQGAQETQYF. The CDR3 coding sequence is TGTGCCAGCAGCGTGGGACGACAGGGGGCTCAAGAGACCCAGTACTTC.

The gene calls are TRBV20-1 and TRBJ1-5; a possible D gene is TRBD1 (6 bases). V lost 0 bases, J lost 3 bases, and 12 bases lay in between. The CDR3 runs to 15 residues. Germline lookup yields CDR1 DFQATT and CDR2 SNEGSKA (reference sequence). In nucleotides, the CDR3 is TGCAGTGCTAGAGAGACAGGAGGAAACAATCAGCCCCAGCATTTT. Protein product: CSARETGGNNQPQHF.

This clonotype came up once. The rearrangement links TRBV6-2 or TRBV6-3 to TRBJ2-6; tentatively, D is TRBD1 (6 bases). V was clipped by 4 bases and J by 0 bases, with 13 bases between them. CDR3 length: 17 amino acids. Germline assignment: CDR1 MNHEY and CDR2 SVGEGT. CDR3 nucleotides: TGTGCCAGCAGTTCATACAGGGCATCCTCTGGGGCCAACGTCCTGACTTTC. Translation: CASSSYRASSGANVLTF.

This clonotype was detected a few times. The chain uses TRBV29-1 and TRBJ1-1, with 7 bases lining up with TRBD1. CDR1 is SQVTM and CDR2 is ANQGSEA in the germline V gene. This CDR3 is 13 amino acids long. V trimming: 6 bases; J trimming: 2 bases; junction bases outside the gene matches: 6. CDR3 loop: CSVRQGINTEAFF. CDR3 in DNA: TGCAGCGTCAGACAGGGAATTAACACTGAAGCTTTCTTT.

This sequence joins TRBV7-9 and TRBJ2-7, with TRBD2 matching over 14 bases. Unmatched junction bases numbered 11, after V lost 6 bases and J lost 7 bases. The CDR3 totals 16 residues. Germline loops: CDR1 SEHNR, CDR2 FQNEAQ (reference sequence). CDR3: CASRKGLAGENNEQYF. The CDR3 nucleotides are TGTGCCAGCAGGAAGGGACTAGCGGGAGAGAACAATGAGCAGTACTTC.

The chain recombines TRBV11-2 with TRBJ2-1; the match to TRBD2 covers 10 bases. After removal of 5 bases from V and 7 bases from J, the junction contained 8 bases not matched to a gene. Germline CDR1 SGHAT, CDR2 FQNNGV. The CDR3 loop spans 15 amino acids. DNA for the CDR3: TGTGCCAGCAGCCGTCTAGCGGGAGACTTTAATGAGCAGTTCTTC. It specifies CASSRLAGDFNEQFF. The whole variable domain, remainder taken from reference TRBV11-2 and TRBJ2-1, is EAGVAQSPRYKIIEKRQSVAFWCNPISGHATLYWYQQILGQGPKLLIQFQNNGVVDDSQLPKDRFSAERLKGVDSTLKIQPAKLEDSAVYLCASSRLAGDFNEQFFGPGTRLTVL.

This clonotype was counted a single time. The chain carries TRBV6-2 or TRBV6-3 and TRBJ1-5; tentatively, D is TRBD1 (5 bases). The V gene lost 6 bases and the J gene lost 4 bases, with 19 bases spanning the gap. CDR3 length: 16 amino acids. CDR1 and CDR2 (germline): MNHEY, SVGEGT. The CDR3 loop reads CASSHGGRNINQPQHF. CDR3 DNA sequence: TGTGCCAGCAGCCACGGGGGACGGAACATTAATCAGCCCCAGCATTTT.

The rearrangement joins TRBV20-1 to TRBJ2-4, with a possible D match to TRBD1 (6 bases). CDR3 length: 16 residues. Trimming took off 1 base at V and 7 bases at J, with 20 bases between the two ends. CDR1 and CDR2 (germline): DFQATT, SNEGSKA (reference sequence). The CDR3 DNA reads as TGCAGTGCTAGAGGCTTGGGGGCTGAACCGGGGAACATTCAGTACTTC. This gives the protein CSARGLGAEPGNIQYF.

In this sample, this clonotype turned up a few times. The chain is built from TRBV5-1 and TRBJ2-1, with 8 bases matching TRBD2. CDR1 and CDR2 (germline): SGHRS, YFSETQ. Trimming took 3 bases from V and 3 from J; bases not matched to a gene: 8. The CDR3 length is 16 residues. This chain's CDR3 is CASSWALAGRYNEQFF. CDR3 in DNA: TGCGCCAGCAGCTGGGCCCTAGCGGGCCGCTACAATGAGCAGTTCTTC.

Only a few counts were recorded for this clonotype. This sequence joins TRBV6-1 and TRBJ2-4; tentative D call: TRBD1 (8 bases). Trimming took off 1 base at V and 8 bases at J, with 12 bases between the two ends. The germline CDR1 and CDR2 sequences are MNHNS and SASEGT. CDR3 length equals 14 residues. Here the CDR3 DNA reads TGTGCCAGCAGTGAAGGACAGGGGAGGGACATTCAGTACTTC. Encoded protein: CASSEGQGRDIQYF.

Points on this clonotype: With a much larger clone just one base away, this may be a read error. The rearrangement joins TRBV7-2 to TRBJ2-5; D is unclear. This CDR3 comprises 13 residues. The germline V gene has CDR1 SGHTA and CDR2 FQGNSA. This chain's CDR3 is CASILRRQETQYF. CDR3 nucleotide sequence: TGTGCCAGCATCTTAAGGAGACAAGAGACCCAGTACTTC.

This clonotype was seen a few times. The chain links TRBV7-8 to TRBJ2-4, with 8 bases that match TRBD2. The CDR3 has 14 residues. CDR1 and CDR2 from the germline V gene are SGHVS and FQNEAQ. V was pared by 5 bases and J by 9 bases, with 9 bases of the junction left unmatched. CDR3: CASSPGGRFGIQYF. CDR3 nucleotides: TGTGCCAGCAGCCCGGGGGGGAGATTTGGCATTCAGTACTTC. The full variable domain, rest sourced from reference TRBV7-8 and TRBJ2-4, is GAGVSQSPRYKVAKRGQDVALRCDPISGHVSLFWYQQALGQGPEFLTYFQNEAQLDKSGLPSDRFFAERPEGSVSTLKIQRTQQEDSAVYLCASSPGGRFGIQYFGAGTRLSVL.